The subject of this entry is one T cell receptor (beta chain). Germline V gene sequence: CDR1 MNHEY, CDR2 SVGAGI. V was shortened by 4 bases and J by 0 bases, with 12 bases between the two germline ends. The CDR3 consists of 16 residues. This record comes from a study of cytomegalovirus exposure and HLA in healthy donors. Study information: The same platform was used for the 110 or so validation repertoires as for the roughly 700 first-cohort repertoires, as reported in a later analysis.

Separation from the 666-subject first cohort characterized the 120-subject validation cohort, to which the donors belonged. TCRdb's copy holds only in-frame clones and misses some; the assay was immunoSEQ multiplex PCR. This sample has about 130,000 clones, with approximately 94% found just once. The specimen was PBMCs. The source of this sequence is a young man in good health and CMV-seropositive. The chain joins TRBV6-5 to TRBJ2-2; D gene uncertain. The CDR3 nucleotides are TGTGCCAGCAGTTTCAACTACTATCCGAACACCGGGGAGCTGTTTTTT. Its protein is CASSFNYYPNTGELFF.